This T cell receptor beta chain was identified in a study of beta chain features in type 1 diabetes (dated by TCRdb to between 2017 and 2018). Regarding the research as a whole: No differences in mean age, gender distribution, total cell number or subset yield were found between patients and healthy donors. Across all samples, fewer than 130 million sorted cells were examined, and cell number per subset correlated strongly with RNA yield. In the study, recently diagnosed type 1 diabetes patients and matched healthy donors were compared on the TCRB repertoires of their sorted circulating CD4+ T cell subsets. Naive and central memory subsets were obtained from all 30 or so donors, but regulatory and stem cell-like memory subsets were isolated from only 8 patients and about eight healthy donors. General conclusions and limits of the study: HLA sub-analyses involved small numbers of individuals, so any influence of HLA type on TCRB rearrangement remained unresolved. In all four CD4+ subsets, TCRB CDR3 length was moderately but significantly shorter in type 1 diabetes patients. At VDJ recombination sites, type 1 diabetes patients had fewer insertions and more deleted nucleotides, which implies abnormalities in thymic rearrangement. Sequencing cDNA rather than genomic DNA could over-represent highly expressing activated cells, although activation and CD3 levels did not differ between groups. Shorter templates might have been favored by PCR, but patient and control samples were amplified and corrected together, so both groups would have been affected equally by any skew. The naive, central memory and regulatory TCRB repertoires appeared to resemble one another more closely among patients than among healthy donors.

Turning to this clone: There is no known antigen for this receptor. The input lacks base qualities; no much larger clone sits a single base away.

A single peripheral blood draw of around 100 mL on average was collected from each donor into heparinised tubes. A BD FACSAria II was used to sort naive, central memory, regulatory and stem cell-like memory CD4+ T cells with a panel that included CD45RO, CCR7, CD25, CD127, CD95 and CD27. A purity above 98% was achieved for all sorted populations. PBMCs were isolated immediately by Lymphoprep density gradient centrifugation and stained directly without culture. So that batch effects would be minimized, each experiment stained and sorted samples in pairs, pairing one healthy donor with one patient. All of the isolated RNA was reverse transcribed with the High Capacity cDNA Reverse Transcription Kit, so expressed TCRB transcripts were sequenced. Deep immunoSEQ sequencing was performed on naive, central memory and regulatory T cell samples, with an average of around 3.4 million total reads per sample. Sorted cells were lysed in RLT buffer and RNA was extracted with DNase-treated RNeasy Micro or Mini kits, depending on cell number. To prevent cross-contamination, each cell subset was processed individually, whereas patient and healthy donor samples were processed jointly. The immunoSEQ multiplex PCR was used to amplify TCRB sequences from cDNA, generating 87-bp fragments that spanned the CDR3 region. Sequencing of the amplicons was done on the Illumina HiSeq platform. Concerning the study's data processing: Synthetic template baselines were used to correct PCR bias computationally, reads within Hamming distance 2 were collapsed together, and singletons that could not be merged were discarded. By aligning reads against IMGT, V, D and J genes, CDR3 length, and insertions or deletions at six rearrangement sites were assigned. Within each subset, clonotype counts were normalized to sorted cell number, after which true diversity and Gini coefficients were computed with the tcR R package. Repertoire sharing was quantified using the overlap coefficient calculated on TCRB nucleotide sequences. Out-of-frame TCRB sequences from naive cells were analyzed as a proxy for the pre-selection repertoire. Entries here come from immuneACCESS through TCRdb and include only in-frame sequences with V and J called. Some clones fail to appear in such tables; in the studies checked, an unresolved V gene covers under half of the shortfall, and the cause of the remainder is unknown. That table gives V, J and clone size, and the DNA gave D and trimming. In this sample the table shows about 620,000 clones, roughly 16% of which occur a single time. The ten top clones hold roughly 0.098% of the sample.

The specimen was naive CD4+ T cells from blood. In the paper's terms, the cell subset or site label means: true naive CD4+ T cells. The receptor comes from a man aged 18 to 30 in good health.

The nucleotide sequence reads as follows: TGTGCCAGCAGCTTAACCGGGGCCGAAGCTTTCTTT. This gives the protein CASSLTGAEAFF. The chain employs TRBV7-9 and TRBJ1-1; TRBD1 could be the D gene, as 5 bases match. As encoded in the germline V gene (reference sequence), CDR1 is SEHNR while CDR2 is FQNEAQ. From the cysteine up to the phenylalanine, the CDR3 has a length of 12 residues. The retained sequence is limited to the CDR3, 36 bases, with the frame set at the first base. The junction shows trimming of 2 bases on V and 8 bases on J, plus 9 bases between the germline ends.